The text below deals with one T cell receptor beta chain. With random hexamers, roughly 0.45 to 1 ug RNA was reverse transcribed. TCR beta CDR3 was amplified by immunoSEQ multiplex PCR. This amplification extended across 54 Vbeta and 13 Jbeta segments. TCRdb passed the immunoSEQ multiplex PCR reads through MiXCR, listing each CDR3 protein once. The sample lists 80,000 or so distinct CDR3 sequences, around 94% occurring once. This entry is derived from a study of CD8 T cells in Susac syndrome. FACS enriched CD8+ TEMRA cells, while bulk CD8+ and CD4+ were negatively isolated. CDR3 length equals 15 residues. V lost 2 bases, J lost 7 bases, and 17 bases lay in between. Looked up from germline, CDR1 is MNHEY and CDR2 is SVGAGI.

This sequence was found in a human donor in good health. Sequenced sample: CD8+ T cells from PBMCs. The chain has TRBV6-5 and TRBJ1-2; D call uncertain. DNA for the CDR3: TGTGCCAGCAGTTACGGTGCCTATCACAAATCTGGCTACACCTTC. As protein: CASSYGAYHKSGYTF.